This T cell receptor beta chain was captured in a study of shared clonotypes between healthy human individuals. Findings and limits, study-wide: A handful of donors showed sharing of around 5% of naive CD4 clonotypes. Read depth was anticipated to influence clonotype sharing among donors.

CDR1 is SGHTA and CDR2 is FQGNSA in the germline V gene. V was clipped by 0 bases and J by 4 bases, with 23 bases between them. CDR3 length equals 19 residues. It was CD45RO-negative cells, positively selected for CCR7, that made up naive CD8 cells, with terminally differentiated effector memory CD45RA+ cells excluded. Each cell subset's genomic DNA was divided evenly among several immunoSEQ plates. Sequenced by immunoSEQ multiplex PCR; TCRdb stores in-frame clones only, minus some. The data show roughly 650,000 clones, about 96% seen once. A note on this clone: The antigen remains undetermined.

This sequence originates from a woman in her 30s in good health. This chain connects TRBV7-2 to TRBJ2-3; either TRBD1 or TRBD2 may fit D (5 bases each). The sequenced sample consisted of naive CD8+ T cells sorted from blood. The CDR3 DNA sequence: TGTGCCAGCAGCTTAGCGGTGGGAACACCAGAGGGGCCCGCAGATACGCAGTATTTT. Protein: CASSLAVGTPEGPADTQYF.